The 6 T cell receptor beta chains reported below all come from one sample, sequenced in a study of T-cell memory formation after mild COVID-19. TCRdb redid the calling of the 5' RACE reads with MiXCR, one entry per CDR3 protein. The data show about 30,000 distinct CDR3 sequences, roughly 12% seen once. The sample comprised PBMCs or a T cell subset sorted from them (not recorded which). These receptors came from an adult woman who had mild COVID-19 (a few samples of this study predate the infection). Cell type and time point are not known.

Ten or more counts support this clonotype. The rearrangement uses TRBV7-9 and TRBJ2-2; the D gene is possibly TRBD1 (5 bases). Trimming removed 5 bases at V and 0 bases at J, with 13 bases between. Germline CDR1 reads SEHNR; CDR2 reads FQNEAQ (reference sequence). This CDR3 has 16 residues. The CDR3 sequence is CASSPRTRSNTGELFF. Written as DNA, the CDR3 is TGTGCCAGCAGCCCCCGGACAAGGTCGAACACCGGGGAGCTGTTTTTT.

This clonotype was seen at least ten times. V is TRBV27 and J is TRBJ1-6; 7 bases fit TRBD1. Germline V gene lookup returns CDR1 MNHEY and CDR2 SMNVEV (reference sequence). V lost 2 bases to trimming and J lost 1 base; unmatched junction nucleotides: 8. The CDR3 is 18 residues long. In DNA, the CDR3 is TGTGCCAGCAGTTTAGCCAACAGGGGAGTGTCCTATAATTCACCCCTCCACTTT. It translates to CASSLANRGVSYNSPLHF.

This clonotype has ten or more counts. The chain recombines TRBV5-1 with TRBJ2-5; 9 nucleotides match TRBD2. Losses at the gene ends were 0 bases for V and 1 base for J; bases not matched to a gene: 4. Germline CDR1 is SGHRS and CDR2 is YFSETQ. The CDR3 is made up of 16 amino acids. The CDR3 region is CASSLVPSGTQETQYF. The CDR3 DNA sequence: TGCGCCAGCAGCTTGGTCCCTAGCGGGACCCAAGAGACCCAGTACTTC.

This clonotype was observed at least ten times. The rearrangement uses TRBV18 and TRBJ2-5; D is possibly TRBD1 (6 bases). Germline V gene sequence: CDR1 KGHSH, CDR2 LQKENI. V was pared by 3 bases and J by 0 bases, with 11 bases between. The CDR3 is 15 amino acids. The CDR3 DNA reads as TGTGCCAGCTCACCTACGCAGGGGTACCAAGAGACCCAGTACTTC. Encoded protein: CASSPTQGYQETQYF.

This clonotype showed up many times. V usage is TRBV29-1 and J usage is TRBJ2-5, with TRBD1 identical over 7 bases. The CDR3 length is 13 residues. Germline CDR1 is SQVTM and CDR2 is ANQGSEA. V shed 6 bases and J 2 bases; nucleotides not matched to a gene: 6. CDR3 nucleotides: TGCAGCGTGACGGGACAGTTACAAGAGACCCAGTACTTC. Translated, it gives CSVTGQLQETQYF.

This clonotype was seen many times. The CDR3 nucleotides are TGTGCCAGCAGCCCCCGGACTAGCGGGAGTAACGGTGAGCAGTTCTTC. This encodes CASSPRTSGSNGEQFF. The chain couples TRBV9 to TRBJ2-1; 13 positions match TRBD2. Germline CDR1 is SGDLS and CDR2 is YYNGEE. V lost 4 bases to trimming and J lost 9 bases; unmatched junction nucleotides: 10. The CDR3 spans 16 residues.